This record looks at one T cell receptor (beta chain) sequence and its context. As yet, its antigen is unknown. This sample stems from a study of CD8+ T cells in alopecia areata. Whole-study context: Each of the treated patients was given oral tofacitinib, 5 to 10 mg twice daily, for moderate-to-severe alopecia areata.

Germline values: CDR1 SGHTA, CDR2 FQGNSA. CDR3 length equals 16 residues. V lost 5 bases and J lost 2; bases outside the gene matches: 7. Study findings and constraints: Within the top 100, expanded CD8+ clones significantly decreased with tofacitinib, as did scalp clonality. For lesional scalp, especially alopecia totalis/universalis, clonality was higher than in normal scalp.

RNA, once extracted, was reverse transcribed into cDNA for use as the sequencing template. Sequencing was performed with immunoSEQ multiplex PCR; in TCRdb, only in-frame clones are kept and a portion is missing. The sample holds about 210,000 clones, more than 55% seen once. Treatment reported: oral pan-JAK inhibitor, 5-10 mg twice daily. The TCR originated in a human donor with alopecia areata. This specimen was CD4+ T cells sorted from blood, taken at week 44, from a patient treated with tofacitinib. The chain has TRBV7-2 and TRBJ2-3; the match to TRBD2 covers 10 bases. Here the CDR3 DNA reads TGTGCCAGCAGCATTAGCGGGGGGAGTGCCACAGATACGCAGTATTTT. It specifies CASSISGGSATDTQYF.